The sequence of this TCR beta chain was determined in a study of Ad26.COV2.S vaccination and SARS-CoV-2 variants. Treatment given: around 19 received Ad26.COV2.S at low or high dose, single or two shots; 5 received placebo; per-sample allocation not given. Sample collection was performed on day 63 after the first vaccine or placebo injection. Trimming stripped 9 bases from V and 4 bases from J, with 19 bases between. The CDR3 runs to 14 residues. Germline V lookup: CDR1 MNHEY, CDR2 SVGAGI. The method was immunoSEQ multiplex PCR; TCRdb's version includes in-frame clones alone and lacks a portion of them. The sample lists about 440,000 clones; around 88% were seen once.

The starting material was peripheral blood, obtained in a trial of Ad26.COV2.S vaccine versus placebo. The sequence derives from a person aged 18-60 years who received the Ad26.COV2.S COVID-19 vaccine or a placebo. This rearrangement joins TRBV6-5 to TRBJ2-7, with a possible D match to TRBD2 (7 bases). CDR3 loop: CASIAGQGGYEQYF. CDR3 nucleotide sequence: TGTGCCAGTATAGCGGGCCAAGGGGGGTACGAGCAGTACTTC.